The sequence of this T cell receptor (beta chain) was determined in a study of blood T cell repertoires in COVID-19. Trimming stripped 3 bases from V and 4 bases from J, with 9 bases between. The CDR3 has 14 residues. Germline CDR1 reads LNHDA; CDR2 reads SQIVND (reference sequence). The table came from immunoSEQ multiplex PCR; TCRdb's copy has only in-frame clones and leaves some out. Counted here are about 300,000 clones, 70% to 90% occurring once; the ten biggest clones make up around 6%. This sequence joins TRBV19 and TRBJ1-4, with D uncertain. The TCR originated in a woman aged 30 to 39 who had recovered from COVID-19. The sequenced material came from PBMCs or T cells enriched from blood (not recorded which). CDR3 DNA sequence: TGTGCCAGTAGTATGAGGGTGCGTAATGAAAAACTGTTTTTT. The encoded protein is CASSMRVRNEKLFF.